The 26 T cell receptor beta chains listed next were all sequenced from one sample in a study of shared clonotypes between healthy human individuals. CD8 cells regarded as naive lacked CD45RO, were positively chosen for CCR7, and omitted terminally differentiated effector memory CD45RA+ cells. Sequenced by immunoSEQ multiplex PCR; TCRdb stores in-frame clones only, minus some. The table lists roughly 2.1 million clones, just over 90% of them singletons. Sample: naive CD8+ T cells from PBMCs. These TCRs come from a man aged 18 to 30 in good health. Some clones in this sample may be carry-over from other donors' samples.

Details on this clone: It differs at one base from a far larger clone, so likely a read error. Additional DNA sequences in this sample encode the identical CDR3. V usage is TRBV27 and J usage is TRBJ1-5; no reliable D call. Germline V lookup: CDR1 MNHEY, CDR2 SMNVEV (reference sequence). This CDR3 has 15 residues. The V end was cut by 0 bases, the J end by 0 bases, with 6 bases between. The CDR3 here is CASSLSGYSNQPQHF. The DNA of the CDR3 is TGTGCCAGCAGTTTATCCGGATATAGCAATCAGCCCCAGCATTTT.

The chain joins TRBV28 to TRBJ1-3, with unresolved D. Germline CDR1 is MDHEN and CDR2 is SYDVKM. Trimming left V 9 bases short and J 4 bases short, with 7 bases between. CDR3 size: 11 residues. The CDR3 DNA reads TGTGCCAGTAATGGCGGAAACACCATATATTTT. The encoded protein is CASNGGNTIYF. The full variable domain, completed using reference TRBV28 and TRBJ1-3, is DVKVTQSSRYLVKRTGEKVFLECVQDMDHENMFWYRQDPGLGLRLIYFSYDVKMKEKGDIPEGYSVSREKKERFSLILESASTNQTSMYLCASNGGNTIYFGEGSWLTVV.

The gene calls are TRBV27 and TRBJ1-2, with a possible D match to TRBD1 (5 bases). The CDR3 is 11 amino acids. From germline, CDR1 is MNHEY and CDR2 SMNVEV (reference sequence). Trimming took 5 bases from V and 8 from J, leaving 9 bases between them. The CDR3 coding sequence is TGTGCCAGCAGTCAGGGTTGGGGCTACACCTTC. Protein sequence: CASSQGWGYTF.

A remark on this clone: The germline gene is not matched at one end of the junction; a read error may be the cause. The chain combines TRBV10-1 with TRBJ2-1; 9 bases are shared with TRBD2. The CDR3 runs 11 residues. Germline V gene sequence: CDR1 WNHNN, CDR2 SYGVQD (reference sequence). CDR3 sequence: CASSGYEREVF. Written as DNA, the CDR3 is TGCGCCAGCAGTGGGTACGAGCGGGAGGTCTTC.

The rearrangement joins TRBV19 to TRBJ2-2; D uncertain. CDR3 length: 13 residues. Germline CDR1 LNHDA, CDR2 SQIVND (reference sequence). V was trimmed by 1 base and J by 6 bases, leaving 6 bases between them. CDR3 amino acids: CASSIALSGELFF. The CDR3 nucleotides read TGTGCCAGTAGTATAGCCCTGTCCGGGGAGCTGTTTTTT. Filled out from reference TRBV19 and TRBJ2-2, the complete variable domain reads DGGITQSPKYLFRKEGQNVTLSCEQNLNHDAMYWYRQDPGQGLRLIYYSQIVNDFQKGDIAEGYSVSREKKESFPLTVTSAQKNPTAFYLCASSIALSGELFFGEGSRLTVL.

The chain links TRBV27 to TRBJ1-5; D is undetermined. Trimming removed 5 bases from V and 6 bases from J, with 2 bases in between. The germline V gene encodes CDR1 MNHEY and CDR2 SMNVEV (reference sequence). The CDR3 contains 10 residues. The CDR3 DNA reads TGTGCCAGCAGTCGTCAGCCCCAGCATTTT. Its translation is CASSRQPQHF.

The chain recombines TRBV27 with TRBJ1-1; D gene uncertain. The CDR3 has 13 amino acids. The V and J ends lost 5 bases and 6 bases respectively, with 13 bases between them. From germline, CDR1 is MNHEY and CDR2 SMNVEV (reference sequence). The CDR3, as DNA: TGTGCCAGCAGTATCGGACGGTTGGCTGAAGCTTTCTTT. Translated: CASSIGRLAEAFF.

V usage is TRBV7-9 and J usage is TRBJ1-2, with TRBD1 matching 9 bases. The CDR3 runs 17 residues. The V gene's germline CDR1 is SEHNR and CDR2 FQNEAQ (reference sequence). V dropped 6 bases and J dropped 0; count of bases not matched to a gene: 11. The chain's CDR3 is CASSPQGAKVSNYGYTF. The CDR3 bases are TGTGCCAGCAGTCCACAGGGGGCGAAGGTTTCTAACTATGGCTACACCTTC.

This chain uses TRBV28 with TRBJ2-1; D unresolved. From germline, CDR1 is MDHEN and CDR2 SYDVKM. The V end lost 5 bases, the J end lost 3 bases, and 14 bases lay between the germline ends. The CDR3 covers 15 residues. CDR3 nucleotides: TGTGCCAGCAGTCCCCTAGGCTCTAACTACAATGAGCAGTTCTTC. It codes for CASSPLGSNYNEQFF.

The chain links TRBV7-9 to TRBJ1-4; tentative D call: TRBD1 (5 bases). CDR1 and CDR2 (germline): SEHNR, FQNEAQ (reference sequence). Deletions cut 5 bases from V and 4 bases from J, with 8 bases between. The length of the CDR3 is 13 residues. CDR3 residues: CASSIGVNEKLFF. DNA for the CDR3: TGTGCCAGCAGCATAGGGGTTAATGAAAAACTGTTTTTT. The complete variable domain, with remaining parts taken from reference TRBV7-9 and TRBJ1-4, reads DTGVSQNPRHKITKRGQNVTFRCDPISEHNRLYWYRQTLGQGPEFLTYFQNEAQLEKSRLLSDRFSAERPKGSFSTLEIQRTEQGDSAMYLCASSIGVNEKLFFGSGTQLSVL.

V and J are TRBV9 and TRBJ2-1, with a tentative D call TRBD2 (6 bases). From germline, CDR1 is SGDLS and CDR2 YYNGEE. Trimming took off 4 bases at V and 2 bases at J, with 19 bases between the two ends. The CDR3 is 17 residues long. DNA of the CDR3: TGTGCCAGCAGCCTTTTGGGGGACTCCCGGCCCTACAATGAGCAGTTCTTC. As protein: CASSLLGDSRPYNEQFF.

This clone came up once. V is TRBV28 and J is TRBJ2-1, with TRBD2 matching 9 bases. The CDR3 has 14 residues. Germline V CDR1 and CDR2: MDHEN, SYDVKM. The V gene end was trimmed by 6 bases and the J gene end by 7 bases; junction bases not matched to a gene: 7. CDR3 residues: CASRGGTSWNEQFF. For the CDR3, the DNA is TGTGCCAGCAGGGGGGGGACTAGCTGGAATGAGCAGTTCTTC.

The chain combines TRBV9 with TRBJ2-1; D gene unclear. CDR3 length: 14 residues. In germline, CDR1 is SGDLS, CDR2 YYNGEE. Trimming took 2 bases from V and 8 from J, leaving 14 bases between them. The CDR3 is CASSVAHVGHEQFF. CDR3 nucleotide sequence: TGTGCCAGCAGCGTCGCTCACGTGGGCCATGAGCAGTTCTTC.

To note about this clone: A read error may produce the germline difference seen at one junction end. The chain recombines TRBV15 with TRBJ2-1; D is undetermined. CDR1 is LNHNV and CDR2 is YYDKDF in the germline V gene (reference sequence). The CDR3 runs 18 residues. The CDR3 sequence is CATSGDLARQTSFHEQFF. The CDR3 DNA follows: TGTGCCACCAGCGGAGACTTAGCTCGGCAGACCTCCTTCCATGAGCAGTTCTTC.

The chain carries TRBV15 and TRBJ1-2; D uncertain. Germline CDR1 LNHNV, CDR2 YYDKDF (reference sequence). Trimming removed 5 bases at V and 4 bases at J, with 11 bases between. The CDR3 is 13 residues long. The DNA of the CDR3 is TGTGCCACCAGCTCAACAGAGGGCTATGGCTACACCTTC. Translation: CATSSTEGYGYTF.

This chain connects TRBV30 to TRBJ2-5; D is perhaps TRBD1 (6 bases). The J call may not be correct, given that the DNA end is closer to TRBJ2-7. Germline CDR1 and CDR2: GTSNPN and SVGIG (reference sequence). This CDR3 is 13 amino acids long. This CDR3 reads CAWSRDTLYEQYF. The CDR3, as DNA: TGTGCCTGGAGTAGGGACACCCTCTACGAGCAGTACTTC.

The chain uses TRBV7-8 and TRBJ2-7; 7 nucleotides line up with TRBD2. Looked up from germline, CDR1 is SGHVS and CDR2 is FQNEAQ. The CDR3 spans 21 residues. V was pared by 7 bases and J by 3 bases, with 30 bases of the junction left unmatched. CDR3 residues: CASNPQAISSHGLGPLYEQYF. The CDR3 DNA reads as TGTGCCAGCAACCCCCAGGCAATCTCTTCTCACGGACTAGGCCCTCTCTACGAGCAGTACTTC.

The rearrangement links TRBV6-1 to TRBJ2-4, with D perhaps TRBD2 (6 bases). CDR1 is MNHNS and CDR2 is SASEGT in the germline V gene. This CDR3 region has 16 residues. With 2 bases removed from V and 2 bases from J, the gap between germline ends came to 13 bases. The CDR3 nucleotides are TGTGCCAGCAGTGAATGGGGACTCAACTCCAAAAACATTCAGTACTTC. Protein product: CASSEWGLNSKNIQYF.

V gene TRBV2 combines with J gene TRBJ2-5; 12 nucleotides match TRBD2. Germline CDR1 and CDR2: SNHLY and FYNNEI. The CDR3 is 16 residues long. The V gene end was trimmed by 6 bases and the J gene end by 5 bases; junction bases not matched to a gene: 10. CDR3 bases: TGTGCCAGCAGCGTAACTAGCGGGAGGCGATGGGAGACCCAGTACTTC. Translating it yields CASSVTSGRRWETQYF.

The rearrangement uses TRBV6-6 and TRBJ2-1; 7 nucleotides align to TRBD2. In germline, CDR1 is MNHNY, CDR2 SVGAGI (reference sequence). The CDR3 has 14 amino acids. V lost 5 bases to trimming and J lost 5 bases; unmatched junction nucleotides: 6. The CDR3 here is CASSLWRENNEQFF. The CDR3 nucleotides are TGTGCCAGCAGTCTCTGGCGGGAGAACAATGAGCAGTTCTTC.

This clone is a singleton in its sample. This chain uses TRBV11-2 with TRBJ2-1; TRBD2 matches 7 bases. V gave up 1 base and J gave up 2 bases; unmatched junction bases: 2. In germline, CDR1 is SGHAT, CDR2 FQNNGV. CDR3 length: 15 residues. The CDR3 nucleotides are TGTGCCAGCAGCTTAGGCGGGAGCGCCTACAATGAGCAGTTCTTC. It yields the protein CASSLGGSAYNEQFF.

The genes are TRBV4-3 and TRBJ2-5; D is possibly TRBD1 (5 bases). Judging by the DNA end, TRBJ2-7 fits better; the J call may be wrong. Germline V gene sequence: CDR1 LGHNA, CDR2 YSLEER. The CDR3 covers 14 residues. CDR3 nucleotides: TGCGCCAGCAGCCCAGGGTTCGCCTCCTACGAGCAGTACTTC. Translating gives CASSPGFASYEQYF.

CDR3 nucleotide sequence: TGTGCCAGCAGTTTAGGGGGCAGGGCTAATGAGCAGTTCTTC. Translation gives CASSLGGRANEQFF. The V call is TRBV27, the J call TRBJ2-1; a possible D gene is TRBD1 (6 bases). CDR1 MNHEY and CDR2 SMNVEV come from the germline V gene (reference sequence). This CDR3 spans 14 amino acids. Trimming removed 2 bases at V and 7 bases at J, with 12 bases between.

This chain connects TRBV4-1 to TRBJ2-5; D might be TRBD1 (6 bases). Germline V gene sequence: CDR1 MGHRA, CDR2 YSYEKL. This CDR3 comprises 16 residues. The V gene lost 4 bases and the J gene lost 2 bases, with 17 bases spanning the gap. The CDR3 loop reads CASSPTQGTLQETQYF. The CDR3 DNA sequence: TGCGCCAGCAGCCCAACACAGGGAACACTGCAAGAGACCCAGTACTTC.

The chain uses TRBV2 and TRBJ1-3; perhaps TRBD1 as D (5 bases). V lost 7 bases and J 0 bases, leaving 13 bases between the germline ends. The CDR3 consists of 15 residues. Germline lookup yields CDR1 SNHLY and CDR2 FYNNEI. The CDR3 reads CASKGEGTSGNTIYF. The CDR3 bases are TGTGCCAGCAAAGGGGAGGGCACCTCTGGAAACACCATATATTTT.

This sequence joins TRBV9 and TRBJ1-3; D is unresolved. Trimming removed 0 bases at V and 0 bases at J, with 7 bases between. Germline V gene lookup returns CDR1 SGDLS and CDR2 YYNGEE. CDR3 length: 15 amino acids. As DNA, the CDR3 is TGTGCCAGCAGCGTAGAGGCGACCTCTGGAAACACCATATATTTT. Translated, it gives CASSVEATSGNTIYF.